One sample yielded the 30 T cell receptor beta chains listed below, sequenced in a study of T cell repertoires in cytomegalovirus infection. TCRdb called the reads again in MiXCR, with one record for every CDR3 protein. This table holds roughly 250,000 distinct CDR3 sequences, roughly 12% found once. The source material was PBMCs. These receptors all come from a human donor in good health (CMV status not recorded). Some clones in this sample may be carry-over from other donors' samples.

The CDR3 loop reads CASGPGGGGFYEQYF. The CDR3 coding sequence is TGTGCCAGCGGGCCGGGGGGGGGGGGCTTCTACGAGCAGTACTTC. V and J are TRBV28 and TRBJ2-7; 8 bases line up with TRBD2. Germline assignment: CDR1 MDHEN and CDR2 SYDVKM. CDR3 length equals 15 residues. V was pared by 8 bases and J by 3 bases, with 12 bases of the junction left unmatched.

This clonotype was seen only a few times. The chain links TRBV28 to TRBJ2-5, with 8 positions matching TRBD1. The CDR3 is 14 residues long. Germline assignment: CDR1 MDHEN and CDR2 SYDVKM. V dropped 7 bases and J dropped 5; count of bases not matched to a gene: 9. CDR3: CASNLAGGGETQYF. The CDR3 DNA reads TGTGCCAGCAACTTGGCAGGGGGCGGGGAGACCCAGTACTTC.

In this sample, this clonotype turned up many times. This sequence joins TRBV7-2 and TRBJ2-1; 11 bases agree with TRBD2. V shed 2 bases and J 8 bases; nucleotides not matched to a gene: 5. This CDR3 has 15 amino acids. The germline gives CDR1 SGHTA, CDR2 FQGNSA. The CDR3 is CASSLTSGSTHEQFF. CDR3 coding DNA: TGTGCCAGCAGCTTAACTAGCGGGAGTACCCATGAGCAGTTCTTC. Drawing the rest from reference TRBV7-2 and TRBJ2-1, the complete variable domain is GAGVSQSPSNKVTEKGKDVELRCDPISGHTALYWYRQSLGQGLEFLIYFQGNSAPDKSGLPSDRFSAERTGGSVSTLTIQRTQQEDSAVYLCASSLTSGSTHEQFFGPGTRLTVL.

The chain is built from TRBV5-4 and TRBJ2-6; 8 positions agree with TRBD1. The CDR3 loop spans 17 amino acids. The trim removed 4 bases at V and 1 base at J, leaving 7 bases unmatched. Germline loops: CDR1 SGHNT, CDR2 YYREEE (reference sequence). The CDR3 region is CASSVRDRLSGANVLTF. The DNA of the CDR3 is TGTGCCAGCAGCGTCCGGGACAGGCTATCTGGGGCCAACGTCCTGACTTTC. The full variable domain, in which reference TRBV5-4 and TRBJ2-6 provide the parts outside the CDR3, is ETGVTQSPTHLIKTRGQQVTLRCSSQSGHNTVSWYQQALGQGPQFIFQYYREEENGRGNFPPRFSGLQFPNYSSELNVNALELDDSALYLCASSVRDRLSGANVLTFGAGSRLTVL.

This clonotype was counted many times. CDR3 sequence: CASVHGPGANVLTF. The CDR3 region has the DNA TGTGCCAGCGTCCATGGGCCTGGGGCCAACGTCCTGACTTTC. The chain joins TRBV7-2 to TRBJ2-6; D remains ambiguous. This CDR3 region has 14 residues. The V gene lost 8 bases and the J gene lost 2 bases, with 10 bases spanning the gap. Germline CDR1 reads SGHTA; CDR2 reads FQGNSA.

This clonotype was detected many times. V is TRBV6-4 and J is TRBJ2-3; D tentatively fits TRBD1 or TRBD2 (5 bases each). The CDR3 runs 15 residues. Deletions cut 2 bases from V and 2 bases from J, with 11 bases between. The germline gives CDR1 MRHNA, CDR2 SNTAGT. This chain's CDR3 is CASSDHGTTTDTQYF. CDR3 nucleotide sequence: TGTGCCAGCAGTGACCACGGGACCACCACAGATACGCAGTATTTT.

DNA of the CDR3: TGTGCCAGCAAACAGGGGGAGAACACCGGGGAGCTGTTTTTT. Protein product: CASKQGENTGELFF. The chain employs TRBV7-9 and TRBJ2-2; TRBD1 agrees at 8 bases. Germline values: CDR1 SEHNR, CDR2 FQNEAQ (reference sequence). V was clipped by 7 bases and J by 1 base; unmatched bases: 2. CDR3 size: 14 residues.

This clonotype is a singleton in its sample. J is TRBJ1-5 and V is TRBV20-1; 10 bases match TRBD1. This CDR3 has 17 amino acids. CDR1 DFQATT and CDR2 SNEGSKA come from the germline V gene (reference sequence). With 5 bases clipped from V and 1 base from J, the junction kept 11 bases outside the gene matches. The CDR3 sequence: CSAGTGTGVGSNQPQHF. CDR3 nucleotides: TGCAGTGCTGGAACCGGGACAGGGGTTGGGAGCAATCAGCCCCAGCATTTT.

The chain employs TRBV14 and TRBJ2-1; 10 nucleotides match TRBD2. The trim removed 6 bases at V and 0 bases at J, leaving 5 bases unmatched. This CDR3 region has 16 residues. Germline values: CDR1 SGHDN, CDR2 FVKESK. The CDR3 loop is CASRPTSGASYNEQFF. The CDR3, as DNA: TGTGCCAGCAGGCCTACTAGCGGGGCCTCCTACAATGAGCAGTTCTTC. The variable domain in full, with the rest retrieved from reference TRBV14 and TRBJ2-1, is EAGVTQFPSHSVIEKGQTVTLRCDPISGHDNLYWYRRVMGKEIKFLLHFVKESKQDESGMPNNRFLAERTGGTYSTLKVQPAELEDSGVYFCASRPTSGASYNEQFFGPGTRLTVL.

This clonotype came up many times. This CDR3 is CASSLGASGTYEQYF. DNA of the CDR3: TGTGCCAGCAGCTTAGGAGCTAGCGGGACGTACGAGCAGTACTTC. This sequence joins TRBV7-2 and TRBJ2-7; 9 bases match TRBD2. This CDR3 has 15 residues. Germline V lookup: CDR1 SGHTA, CDR2 FQGNSA. The V and J ends lost 1 base and 4 bases, in that order; junction bases with no gene match: 5.

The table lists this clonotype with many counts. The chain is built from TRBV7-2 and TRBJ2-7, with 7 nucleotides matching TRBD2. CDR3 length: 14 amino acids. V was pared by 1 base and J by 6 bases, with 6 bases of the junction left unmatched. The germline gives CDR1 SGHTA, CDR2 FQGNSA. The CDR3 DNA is TGTGCCAGCAGCTTAGGCGCGGGAGTGACCGAGCAGTACTTC. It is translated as CASSLGAGVTEQYF.

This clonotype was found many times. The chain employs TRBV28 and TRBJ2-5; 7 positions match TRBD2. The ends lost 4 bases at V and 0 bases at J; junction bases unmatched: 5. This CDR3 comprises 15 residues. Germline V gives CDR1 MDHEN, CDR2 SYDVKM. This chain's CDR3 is CASSWEGGYQETQYF. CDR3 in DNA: TGTGCCAGCAGTTGGGAGGGAGGTTACCAAGAGACCCAGTACTTC.

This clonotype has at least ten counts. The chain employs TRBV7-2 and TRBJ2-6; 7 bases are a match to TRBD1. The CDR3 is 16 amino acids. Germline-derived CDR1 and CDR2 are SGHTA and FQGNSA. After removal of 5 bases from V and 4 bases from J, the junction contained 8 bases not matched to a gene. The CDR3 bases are TGTGCCAGCAGCCCAGCGAGGGGGCTAGGGGCCAACGTCCTGACTTTC. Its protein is CASSPARGLGANVLTF.

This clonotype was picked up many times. CDR3 residues: CASSLGLAGTGGELFF. For the CDR3, the DNA is TGTGCCAGCAGCTTAGGACTAGCGGGCACGGGCGGGGAGCTGTTTTTT. V is TRBV7-8 and J is TRBJ2-2; 10 bases fit TRBD2. Germline CDR1 and CDR2: SGHVS and FQNEAQ. J gave up 7 bases and V 1 base, and 6 bases lay outside the gene matches. This CDR3 has 16 residues.

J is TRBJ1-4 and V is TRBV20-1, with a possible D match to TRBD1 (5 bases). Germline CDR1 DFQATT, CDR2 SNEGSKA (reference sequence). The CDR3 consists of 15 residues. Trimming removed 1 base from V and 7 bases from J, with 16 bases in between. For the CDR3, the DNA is TGCAGTGCTAGAGCCGGGCAGGGTGTCGGTGAAAAACTGTTTTTT. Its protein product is CSARAGQGVGEKLFF.

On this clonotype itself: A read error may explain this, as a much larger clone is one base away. In DNA form, the CDR3 reads TGTGCCAGCAGCTCACAGGGGAGGAGGACTGAAGCTTTATTT. Its translation is CASSSQGRRTEALF. This chain joins TRBV7-2 and TRBJ1-1; 7 bases map to TRBD1. This CDR3 is built from 14 residues. Per the germline V gene, CDR1 is SGHTA and CDR2 is FQGNSA.

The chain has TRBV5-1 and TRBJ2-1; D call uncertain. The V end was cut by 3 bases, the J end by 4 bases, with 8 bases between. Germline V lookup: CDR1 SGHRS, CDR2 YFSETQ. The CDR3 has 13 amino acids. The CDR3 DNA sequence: TGCGCCAGCAGCTCCCAGCTGTACAATGAGCAGTTCTTC. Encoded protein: CASSSQLYNEQFF.

CDR3 sequence reads: CSVLAGGPINEQFF. CDR3 DNA: TGCAGCGTGTTAGCGGGAGGGCCGATCAATGAGCAGTTCTTC. The chain carries TRBV29-1 and TRBJ2-1; 11 bases map to TRBD2. With 6 bases clipped from V and 6 bases from J, the junction kept 7 bases outside the gene matches. The CDR3 has 14 amino acids. The germline V gene has CDR1 SQVTM and CDR2 ANQGSEA.

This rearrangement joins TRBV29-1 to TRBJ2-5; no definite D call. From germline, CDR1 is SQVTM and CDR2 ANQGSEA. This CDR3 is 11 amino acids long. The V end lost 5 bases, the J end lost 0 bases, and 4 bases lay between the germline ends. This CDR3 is CSVMNQETQYF. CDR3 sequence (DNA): TGCAGCGTTATGAACCAAGAGACCCAGTACTTC.

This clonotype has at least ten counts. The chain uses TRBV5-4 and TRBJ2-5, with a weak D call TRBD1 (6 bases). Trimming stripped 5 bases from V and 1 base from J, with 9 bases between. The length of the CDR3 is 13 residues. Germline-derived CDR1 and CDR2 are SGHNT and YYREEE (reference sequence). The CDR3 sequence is CASRLQGQETQYF. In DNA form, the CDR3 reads TGTGCCAGCAGATTACAGGGCCAAGAGACCCAGTACTTC. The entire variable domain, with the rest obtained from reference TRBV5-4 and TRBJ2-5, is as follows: ETGVTQSPTHLIKTRGQQVTLRCSSQSGHNTVSWYQQALGQGPQFIFQYYREEENGRGNFPPRFSGLQFPNYSSELNVNALELDDSALYLCASRLQGQETQYFGPGTRLLVL.

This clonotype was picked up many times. In DNA, the CDR3 is TGTGCCAGCAGCTTAGGGGCCCACACTGAAGCTTTCTTT. Its protein product is CASSLGAHTEAFF. This chain uses TRBV7-2 with TRBJ1-1; D gene uncertain. This CDR3 comprises 13 residues. Per germline, CDR1 SGHTA and CDR2 FQGNSA. V lost 1 base, J lost 3 bases, and 6 bases lay in between.

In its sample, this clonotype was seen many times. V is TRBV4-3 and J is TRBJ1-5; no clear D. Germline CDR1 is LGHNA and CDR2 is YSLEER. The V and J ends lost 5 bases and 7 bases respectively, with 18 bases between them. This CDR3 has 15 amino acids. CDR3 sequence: CASSGSLGGRQPQHF. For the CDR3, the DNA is TGCGCCAGCAGCGGATCACTGGGAGGGAGGCAGCCCCAGCATTTT.

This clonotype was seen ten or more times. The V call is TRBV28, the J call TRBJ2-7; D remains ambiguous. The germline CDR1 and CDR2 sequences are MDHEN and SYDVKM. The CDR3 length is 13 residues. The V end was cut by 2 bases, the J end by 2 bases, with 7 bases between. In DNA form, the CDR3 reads TGTGCCAGCAGTTTAGGGGTCCCCTACGAGCAGTACTTC. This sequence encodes CASSLGVPYEQYF.

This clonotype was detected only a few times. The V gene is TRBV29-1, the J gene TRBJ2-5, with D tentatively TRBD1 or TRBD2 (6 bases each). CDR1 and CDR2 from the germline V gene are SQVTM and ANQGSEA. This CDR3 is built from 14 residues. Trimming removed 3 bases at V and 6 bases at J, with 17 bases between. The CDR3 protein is CSVEATRGQKTQYF. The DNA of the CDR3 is TGCAGCGTTGAGGCCACCCGGGGGCAGAAGACCCAGTACTTC.

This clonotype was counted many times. The CDR3 bases are TGTGCCAGCAGCCCAAAAGCGGCAGGGGTAAGAACTGAAGCTTTCTTT. This codes for CASSPKAAGVRTEAFF. The rearrangement joins TRBV7-3 to TRBJ1-1; D possibly corresponds to TRBD1 (6 bases). Looked up from germline, CDR1 is SGHTA and CDR2 is FQGTGA. The CDR3 extends over 16 amino acids. Trimming left V 5 bases short and J 5 bases short, with 21 bases between.

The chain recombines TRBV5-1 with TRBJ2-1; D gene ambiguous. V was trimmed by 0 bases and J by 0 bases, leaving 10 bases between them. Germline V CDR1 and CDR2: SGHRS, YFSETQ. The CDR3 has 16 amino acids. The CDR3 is CASSLDRASSYNEQFF. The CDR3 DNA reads TGCGCCAGCAGCTTGGACCGCGCGAGCTCCTACAATGAGCAGTTCTTC.

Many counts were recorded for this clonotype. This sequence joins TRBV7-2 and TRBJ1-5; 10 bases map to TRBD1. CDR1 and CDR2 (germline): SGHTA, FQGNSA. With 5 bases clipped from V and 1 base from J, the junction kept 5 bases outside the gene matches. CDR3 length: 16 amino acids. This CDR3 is CASSPGQGLSNQPQHF. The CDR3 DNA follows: TGTGCCAGCAGCCCGGGACAGGGGTTAAGCAATCAGCCCCAGCATTTT.

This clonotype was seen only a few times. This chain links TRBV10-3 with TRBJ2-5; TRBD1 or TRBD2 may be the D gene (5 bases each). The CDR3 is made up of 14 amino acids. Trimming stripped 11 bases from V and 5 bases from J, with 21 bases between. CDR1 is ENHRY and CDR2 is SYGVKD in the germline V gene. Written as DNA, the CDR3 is TGTGCCTCGGGGACCTCCGGCAACGGGGAGACCCAGTACTTC. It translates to CASGTSGNGETQYF.

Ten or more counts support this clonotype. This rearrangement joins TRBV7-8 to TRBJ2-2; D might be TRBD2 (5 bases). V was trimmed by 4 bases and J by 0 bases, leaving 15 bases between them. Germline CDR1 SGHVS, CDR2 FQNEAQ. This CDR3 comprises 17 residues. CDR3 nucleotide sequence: TGTGCCAGCAGCTCCTCCCATGAGGGTGCGAACACCGGGGAGCTGTTTTTT. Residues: CASSSSHEGANTGELFF.

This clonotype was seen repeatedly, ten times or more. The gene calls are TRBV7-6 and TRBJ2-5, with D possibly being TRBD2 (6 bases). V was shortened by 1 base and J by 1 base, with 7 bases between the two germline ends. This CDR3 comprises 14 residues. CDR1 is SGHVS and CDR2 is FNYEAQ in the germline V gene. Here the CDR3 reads CASSLGTTQETQYF. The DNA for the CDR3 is TGTGCCAGCAGCTTAGGGACTACCCAAGAGACCCAGTACTTC.